The entry that follows covers one T cell receptor beta chain sequence. This clonotype was seen at least ten times. Its binding antigen is unknown. The sample holds no much larger clone one base away, and base qualities are not on file. The data were taken from a study of T cell repertoires in cytomegalovirus infection (dated by TCRdb to between 2017 and 2020). Looking at the study overall: Because public TCR beta signatures pointed to carriage of CMV infection together with the matching HLA type, the HLA type of each donor mattered for the analysis. Overall study results and their limits: In both this cohort and an independent roughly 350-donor cohort, the cumulative frequency of public TCR beta family members distinguished carriers of CMV infection plus the relevant HLA type. The ex vivo response was dominated by HLA-C-restricted CMV-specific TCR beta clonotypes, which also provided the single most frequent clonotype in two of eight donors.

Taken from the germline V gene, the CDR1 and CDR2 loops are SGHVS and FQNEAQ. Spanning cysteine to phenylalanine, the CDR3 consists of 16 amino acids. The only DNA kept is the CDR3, 48 bases in frame from the first base. V lost 1 base and J lost 2 bases, and the count of bases not matched to a germline gene is 5. Sequencing was carried out with an Illumina HiSeq 1500. Clones were called with MiXCR by TCRdb after fastp trimmed the public reads at Q25, and only in-frame beta chains were retained. Each entry merges the rows of one CDR3 protein and shows their most common DNA and genes. The sample table lists fewer than 200,000 distinct CDR3 sequences, roughly 19% of them with a count of one. The biggest ten clones account for approximately 3% of the sample.

This receptor chain uses TRBV7-8 and TRBJ2-3; 8 central nucleotides agree with TRBD2. Input material: PBMCs. This clonotype was obtained from a human donor in good health (CMV status not recorded). Some clones in this sample may be carry-over from other donors' samples. This receptor has the CDR3 CASSLVVRGATDTQYF. Here is the DNA: TGTGCCAGCAGCTTAGTAGTGCGGGGGGCCACAGATACGCAGTATTTT.